The 27 T cell receptor beta chains in this list originate from one sample, sequenced in a study of metastatic and nonmetastatic thyroid tumors. No patient received treatment before thyroid surgery. With MiXCR, TCRdb reprocessed the PCR reads. Among thousands of clones, approximately 35% were seen once, and the ten largest hold 35% to 50%. Sequencing was carried out using tumor tissue. Receptor source: a female donor with papillary thyroid cancer or a benign thyroid nodule (not recorded which). Some clones in this sample may be carry-over from other donors' samples.

This clone has just one count. This chain joins TRBV11-3 and TRBJ2-7; 10 positions agree with TRBD1. V shed 3 bases, J shed 5 bases, and the junction held 1 base outside the gene matches. Germline CDR1 is SGHNT and CDR2 is YENEEA. CDR3 length equals 13 residues. CDR3 nucleotides: TGTGCCAGCAGCTTCGGACAGGGGGACGAGCAGTACTTC. This codes for CASSFGQGDEQYF.

The chain combines TRBV3-1 with TRBJ1-3; 7 bases are shared with TRBD1. CDR3 length: 17 amino acids. Germline CDR1 reads LGHDT; CDR2 reads YNNKEL (reference sequence). V lost 2 bases to trimming and J lost 2 bases; unmatched junction nucleotides: 9. This chain's CDR3 is CASSQLLRQGPGNTIYF. CDR3 nucleotide sequence: TGTGCCAGCAGCCAACTCCTCAGACAGGGTCCTGGAAACACCATATATTTT.

This clone was seen only a few times. The chain joins TRBV6-1 to TRBJ1-2; D gene unclear. The V and J ends lost 7 bases and 5 bases respectively, with 17 bases between them. In germline, CDR1 is MNHNS, CDR2 SASEGT. This CDR3 comprises 14 residues. The CDR3 DNA sequence: TGTGCCAGCATACCCCCGGGATTAGTTTATGGCTACACCTTC. As protein: CASIPPGLVYGYTF.

By proportion, this clone is medium-sized. The chain is built from TRBV11-1 and TRBJ2-2; 8 nucleotides line up with TRBD2. Germline loops: CDR1 SGHAT, CDR2 FQDESV (reference sequence). CDR3 length: 13 residues. The V gene end was trimmed by 5 bases and the J gene end by 6 bases; junction bases not matched to a gene: 2. The CDR3 spells CASSPTSAGELFF. The CDR3 coding sequence is TGTGCCAGCAGCCCGACTAGCGCCGGGGAGCTGTTTTTT.

The V and J genes are TRBV5-8 and TRBJ2-7, with D possibly TRBD1 on 6 matching bases. The length of the CDR3 is 13 residues. Trimming shortened V by 1 base and J by 4 bases, and 9 bases separated the two germline ends. The germline CDR1 and CDR2 sequences are SGHTS and YDEGEE. CDR3 DNA sequence: TGTGCCAGCAGCTTGACAGGGTATTACGAGCAGTACTTC. Protein sequence: CASSLTGYYEQYF.

By proportion, this clone is medium-sized. The chain joins TRBV6-1 to TRBJ2-3; D is uncertain. Germline V gene lookup returns CDR1 MNHNS and CDR2 SASEGT. Trimming left V 6 bases short and J 6 bases short, with 10 bases between. This CDR3 is built from 12 residues. CDR3: CASSPRRDTQYF. CDR3 coding DNA: TGTGCCAGCAGCCCTAGGCGTGATACGCAGTATTTT.

A remark on this clone: Other DNA sequences in this sample translate to the same CDR3. The chain joins TRBV12-5 to TRBJ2-3, with D unresolved. The CDR3 loop spans 15 amino acids. CDR1 is LGHNT and CDR2 is FRNRAP in the germline V gene. Trimming removed 0 bases at V and 1 base at J, with 8 bases between. Here the CDR3 reads CASGLVRTGTDTQYF. Written as DNA, the CDR3 is TGTGCTAGTGGTTTGGTACGTACTGGCACAGATACGCAGTATTTT. Full variable domain (outside the CDR3, taken from reference TRBV12-5 and TRBJ2-3): DARVTQTPRHKVTEMGQEVTMRCQPILGHNTVFWYRQTMMQGLELLAYFRNRAPLDDSGMPKDRFSAEMPDATLATLKIQPSEPRDSAVYFCASGLVRTGTDTQYFGPGTRLTVL.

This clone was picked up a small number of times. V gene TRBV4-1 combines with J gene TRBJ2-3, with D maybe TRBD2 (6 bases). The CDR3 covers 15 residues. The V gene's germline CDR1 is MGHRA and CDR2 YSYEKL. V dropped 5 bases and J dropped 2 bases, with 14 bases sitting between them. The CDR3 sequence: CASSSPLAVTDTQYF. DNA of the CDR3: TGCGCCAGCAGCTCCCCCTTAGCGGTCACAGATACGCAGTATTTT.

The chain joins TRBV30 to TRBJ1-2; D possibly corresponds to TRBD1 (6 bases). The CDR3 spans 14 residues. Germline V CDR1 and CDR2: GTSNPN, SVGIG (reference sequence). V shed 3 bases and J shed 6 bases, with 17 bases lying between them. CDR3 sequence: CAWSLSVRDNGYTF. Here the CDR3 DNA reads TGTGCCTGGAGCCTCTCGGTTCGGGACAATGGCTACACCTTC.

This clone turned up a few times. The same CDR3 is also encoded by other DNA sequences in this sample. The J gene is TRBJ2-7, the V gene TRBV6-1; D ambiguous. Trimming pared 9 bases from V and 4 bases from J, leaving 10 bases between. The CDR3 has 11 residues. Germline V lookup: CDR1 MNHNS, CDR2 SASEGT. CDR3 loop: CASRLFYEQYF. Written as DNA, the CDR3 is TGTGCCAGTCGCCTTTTTTACGAGCAGTACTTC.

This sequence joins TRBV28 and TRBJ2-3; 10 nucleotides agree with TRBD1. V dropped 5 bases and J dropped 1; count of bases not matched to a gene: 6. CDR1 MDHEN and CDR2 SYDVKM come from the germline V gene. The CDR3 consists of 16 residues. The CDR3 DNA reads TGTGCCAGCAGTCTTATGACAGGGGGCGGCACAGATACGCAGTATTTT. This translates into CASSLMTGGGTDTQYF. The variable domain in full, with the rest retrieved from reference TRBV28 and TRBJ2-3, is DVKVTQSSRYLVKRTGEKVFLECVQDMDHENMFWYRQDPGLGLRLIYFSYDVKMKEKGDIPEGYSVSREKKERFSLILESASTNQTSMYLCASSLMTGGGTDTQYFGPGTRLTVL.

This clone was picked up a small number of times. This chain joins TRBV28 and TRBJ1-2; TRBD1 agrees at 9 bases. The V gene end was trimmed by 7 bases and the J gene end by 7 bases; junction bases not matched to a gene: 13. There are 15 residues in the CDR3. Germline loops: CDR1 MDHEN, CDR2 SYDVKM. The CDR3: CASILQGAGSSGYTF. The CDR3 bases are TGTGCCAGCATCCTACAGGGGGCCGGTTCTTCTGGCTACACCTTC.

In its sample, this clone ranks as medium-sized (0.01 to 0.1%). The genes are TRBV10-3 and TRBJ2-1, with D possibly TRBD2 on 6 matching bases. Trimming removed 7 bases from V and 0 bases from J, with 19 bases in between. The CDR3 has 17 residues. Looked up from germline, CDR1 is ENHRY and CDR2 is SYGVKD. CDR3: CAIKPSGLAPSYNEQFF. As DNA, the CDR3 is TGTGCCATCAAGCCAAGCGGGCTAGCTCCCTCCTACAATGAGCAGTTCTTC.

This clone came up a few times. The chain links TRBV28 to TRBJ2-7, with D tentatively TRBD1 or TRBD2 (5 bases each). Trimming removed 6 bases at V and 2 bases at J, with 14 bases between. Germline CDR1 is MDHEN and CDR2 is SYDVKM. The CDR3 is made up of 14 amino acids. The chain's CDR3 is CASSTNLGPYEQYF. The CDR3 DNA reads as TGTGCCAGCAGCACAAACCTGGGACCCTACGAGCAGTACTTC.

The gene calls are TRBV7-9 and TRBJ1-1; no firm D call. V dropped 3 bases and J dropped 1 base, with 9 bases sitting between them. CDR3 length: 14 residues. Per the germline V gene, CDR1 is SEHNR and CDR2 is FQNEAQ (reference sequence). The CDR3 DNA follows: TGTGCCAGCAGCTTCTCCGGCAGGAACACTGAAGCTTTCTTT. Protein product: CASSFSGRNTEAFF.

This clone was counted many times. The chain employs TRBV5-4 and TRBJ2-3; 9 bases agree with TRBD1. From germline, CDR1 is SGHNT and CDR2 YYREEE (reference sequence). J lost 2 bases, V lost 1 base, and 5 bases had no gene match. The CDR3 totals 16 residues. The CDR3 region is CASSLSGQGFTDTQYF. The CDR3, as DNA: TGTGCCAGCAGCTTGTCGGGACAGGGATTCACAGATACGCAGTATTTT.

The table lists this clone with a few counts. Germline is not matched at one junction end, which may reflect a read error. The chain couples TRBV6-1 to TRBJ2-6, with a tentative D call TRBD1 (5 bases). The CDR3 extends over 15 amino acids. CDR1 is MNHNS and CDR2 is SASEGT in the germline V gene. CDR3 coding DNA: TGTGCCAGCAGCGAAGGACAAGCTGGGGCCAACGTCCTGACTTTC. Amino acids: CASSEGQAGANVLTF.

The table lists this clone with a count of one. The chain combines TRBV7-3 with TRBJ2-5; 14 bases match TRBD2. The germline V gene has CDR1 SGHTA and CDR2 FQGTGA. The CDR3 spans 15 residues. V dropped 4 bases and J dropped 4; count of bases not matched to a gene: 2. In DNA form, the CDR3 reads TGTGCCAGCAGCTACGGGACTAGCGGGAGAGAGACCCAGTACTTC. Residues: CASSYGTSGRETQYF. The complete variable domain, with remaining parts taken from reference TRBV7-3 and TRBJ2-5, reads GAGVSQTPSNKVTEKGKYVELRCDPISGHTALYWYRQSLGQGPEFLIYFQGTGAADDSGLPNDRFFAVRPEGSVSTLKIQRTERGDSAVYLCASSYGTSGRETQYFGPGTRLLVL.

This rearrangement joins TRBV6-1 to TRBJ1-3; D is unresolved. The V end lost 3 bases, the J end lost 0 bases, and 9 bases lay between the germline ends. The germline V gene encodes CDR1 MNHNS and CDR2 SASEGT. The CDR3 covers 15 residues. The CDR3 sequence: CASSDARGSGNTIYF. CDR3 DNA sequence: TGTGCCAGCAGTGACGCACGGGGCTCTGGAAACACCATATATTTT.

The chain has TRBV6-6 and TRBJ2-1; 8 bases are a match to TRBD2. V dropped 2 bases and J dropped 6; count of bases not matched to a gene: 6. Looked up from germline, CDR1 is MNHNY and CDR2 is SVGAGI (reference sequence). The CDR3 totals 15 residues. CDR3 residues: CASSYGSGSSNEQFF. CDR3 DNA sequence: TGTGCCAGCAGTTACGGGAGCGGGAGTAGCAATGAGCAGTTCTTC.

The genes are TRBV30 and TRBJ1-2; D remains unclear. The CDR3 totals 15 residues. V lost 2 bases, J lost 11 bases, and 24 bases lay in between. Germline values: CDR1 GTSNPN, CDR2 SVGIG (reference sequence). The CDR3 DNA reads as TGTGCCTGGAGTAGAGCAGCAGGCGGCCGCGAAGTGTACACCTTC. Its protein product is CAWSRAAGGREVYTF.

This clone appeared once. The genes are TRBV20-1 and TRBJ2-3; D uncertain. This CDR3 has 16 amino acids. V was shortened by 0 bases and J by 1 base, with 14 bases between the two germline ends. Germline V gene data show CDR1 as DFQATT and CDR2 as SNEGSKA (reference sequence). The DNA for the CDR3 is TGCAGTGCTAGAGAGGCCCAGGCGAGGCGCACAGATACGCAGTATTTT. As protein: CSAREAQARRTDTQYF.

The V and J genes are TRBV28 and TRBJ2-2; TRBD2 matches 10 bases. Unmatched junction bases numbered 6, after V lost 4 bases and J lost 4 bases. The germline V gene has CDR1 MDHEN and CDR2 SYDVKM. The CDR3 sequence is 16 residues long. The CDR3 protein is CASSSPGLAITGELFF. DNA of the CDR3: TGTGCCAGCAGTTCTCCGGGACTAGCGATCACCGGGGAGCTGTTTTTT.

V gene TRBV7-9 combines with J gene TRBJ1-6; TRBD1 might be the D (5 bases). Trimming left V 1 base short and J 4 bases short, with 8 bases between. The CDR3 runs 15 residues. Looked up from germline, CDR1 is SEHNR and CDR2 is FQNEAQ (reference sequence). The DNA for the CDR3 is TGTGCCAGCAGCTTAGTTCGACAGTATAATTCACCCCTCCACTTT. Protein: CASSLVRQYNSPLHF.

This clone is labeled medium-sized. This chain links TRBV12-3 or TRBV12-4 with TRBJ1-1, with D perhaps matching TRBD1 (6 bases). This CDR3 is 14 amino acids long. V was clipped by 2 bases and J by 3 bases, with 10 bases between them. The CDR3: CASSLQGTYTEAFF. The CDR3 coding sequence is TGTGCCAGCAGTTTACAGGGGACTTACACTGAAGCTTTCTTT.

This clone is termed medium-sized (0.01 to 0.1%). The chain uses TRBV11-3 and TRBJ2-7; a possible D gene is TRBD1 (6 bases). This CDR3 region has 14 residues. The V end lost 5 bases, the J end lost 6 bases, and 17 bases lay between the germline ends. CDR1 is SGHNT and CDR2 is YENEEA in the germline V gene. As DNA, the CDR3 is TGTGCCAGCAGCCCAGGGGCAGGTTCTCGCGAGCAGTACTTC. It specifies CASSPGAGSREQYF.

The chain joins TRBV7-8 to TRBJ1-3; D is perhaps TRBD1 (5 bases). Germline V gene data show CDR1 as SGHVS and CDR2 as FQNEAQ. This CDR3 region has 14 residues. Trimming shortened V by 5 bases and J by 2 bases, and 10 bases separated the two germline ends. The CDR3 DNA sequence: TGTGCCAGCAGCCCGGGGCGTGCTGGAAACACCATATATTTT. Translating it yields CASSPGRAGNTIYF.